The 18 T cell receptor beta chains listed next were all sequenced from one sample in a study of TIL therapy for anti-PD-1-resistant metastatic lung cancer. This sample's time point: pre-treatment sample, taken before nivolumab and TIL therapy. Sequencing used immunoSEQ v3. The protocol was immunoSEQ multiplex PCR, while the TCRdb copy is restricted to in-frame clones and leaves out a portion. The repertoire includes approximately 60,000 clones, around four fifths of them detected once, and less than 3.5% sits in the top ten. The specimen was blood, collected at baseline. Every receptor here comes from a person between 25 and 80 years old with non-small cell lung cancer.

The chain combines TRBV9 with TRBJ1-6; D not certain. This CDR3 comprises 15 residues. Between the trimmed V and J ends, which lost 0 bases and 4 bases, there was a span of 8 bases. Germline CDR1 SGDLS, CDR2 YYNGEE. CDR3 residues: CASSVAQGYNSPLHF. In nucleotides, the CDR3 is TGTGCCAGCAGCGTAGCTCAAGGGTATAATTCACCCCTCCACTTT. Together with reference TRBV9 and TRBJ1-6, the CDR3 gives the full variable domain: DSGVTQTPKHLITATGQRVTLRCSPRSGDLSVYWYQQSLDQGLQFLIQYYNGEERAKGNILERFSAQQFPDLHSELNLSSLELGDSALYFCASSVAQGYNSPLHFGNGTRLTVT.

The rearrangement uses TRBV14 and TRBJ2-1, with 7 positions matching TRBD2. Per germline, CDR1 SGHDN and CDR2 FVKESK. The CDR3 spans 15 residues. V was pared by 1 base and J by 4 bases, with 4 bases of the junction left unmatched. This chain's CDR3 is CASSQVTSAYNEQFF. In DNA, the CDR3 is TGTGCCAGCAGCCAAGTTACTAGCGCATACAATGAGCAGTTCTTC.

The V and J genes are TRBV6-5 and TRBJ2-1; D is ambiguous. Germline assignment: CDR1 MNHEY and CDR2 SVGAGI. CDR3 length: 14 residues. Deletions cut 5 bases from V and 4 bases from J, with 12 bases between. CDR3 sequence: CASSNGVGYNEQFF. The DNA for the CDR3 is TGTGCCAGCAGTAACGGTGTGGGGTACAATGAGCAGTTCTTC.

The chain recombines TRBV19 with TRBJ2-3; 8 bases fit TRBD2. The CDR3 has 13 residues. The germline CDR1 and CDR2 sequences are LNHDA and SQIVND (reference sequence). V was clipped by 6 bases and J by 6 bases; unmatched bases: 5. The CDR3 DNA reads TGTGCCAGTAGGCGGGAGGCGGTTGATACGCAGTATTTT. This translates into CASRREAVDTQYF.

The chain couples TRBV7-8 to TRBJ1-4; D ambiguous. This CDR3 is 16 amino acids long. The germline CDR1 and CDR2 sequences are SGHVS and FQNEAQ. Trimming cost V 5 bases and J 4 bases, with 17 bases left between them. CDR3 sequence (DNA): TGTGCCAGCAGCCCTGAACCTTCGGGAGTTAATGAAAAACTGTTTTTT. Protein: CASSPEPSGVNEKLFF.

The chain links TRBV7-9 to TRBJ1-1, with 7 positions matching TRBD1. CDR1 and CDR2 from the germline V gene are SEHNR and FQNEAQ (reference sequence). The length of the CDR3 is 12 residues. V dropped 1 base and J dropped 7; count of bases not matched to a gene: 0. CDR3 sequence reads: CASSLGTGEAFF. Here the CDR3 DNA reads TGTGCCAGCAGCTTAGGGACAGGTGAAGCTTTCTTT.

This clone was detected a few times. This chain joins TRBV28 and TRBJ2-2; D perhaps matches TRBD2 (6 bases). This CDR3 has 14 amino acids. Germline-derived CDR1 and CDR2 are MDHEN and SYDVKM. Trimming took off 7 bases at V and 1 base at J, with 10 bases between the two ends. The CDR3 loop is CASTGGMNTGELFF. The CDR3, as DNA: TGTGCCAGCACCGGCGGGATGAACACCGGGGAGCTGTTTTTT.

The chain combines TRBV7-2 with TRBJ2-4, with a tentative D call TRBD2 (6 bases). This CDR3 region has 15 residues. The V end was cut by 8 bases, the J end by 5 bases, with 19 bases between. From germline, CDR1 is SGHTA and CDR2 FQGNSA. DNA for the CDR3: TGTGCCAGCTCCCCACGGGGCAGGGAGGAAAACATTCAGTACTTC. It specifies CASSPRGREENIQYF.

The V and J genes are TRBV19 and TRBJ1-5; D uncertain. The CDR3 consists of 15 residues. Trimming cost V 4 bases and J 0 bases, with 10 bases left between them. CDR1 and CDR2 from the germline V gene are LNHDA and SQIVND (reference sequence). The CDR3 sequence: CASSTGWYSNQPQHF. The CDR3 coding sequence is TGTGCCAGTAGTACAGGTTGGTATAGCAATCAGCCCCAGCATTTT.

The chain has TRBV30 and TRBJ1-3, with D possibly matching TRBD1 (5 bases). The CDR3 length is 16 residues. The ends were cut back, 2 bases at V and 4 bases at J, with 18 bases in the middle. Per germline, CDR1 GTSNPN and CDR2 SVGIG (reference sequence). The CDR3 here is CAWSPSLAGWGNTIYF. CDR3 DNA: TGTGCCTGGAGTCCCTCTCTCGCAGGGTGGGGAAACACCATATATTTT.

The chain has TRBV30 and TRBJ1-3; TRBD1 might be the D (6 bases). This CDR3 is built from 16 residues. Trimming shortened V by 0 bases and J by 0 bases, and 12 bases separated the two germline ends. Germline CDR1 reads GTSNPN; CDR2 reads SVGIG (reference sequence). DNA of the CDR3: TGTGCCTGGAGTGTTTCGGGCAGGGGCTCTGGAAACACCATATATTTT. Amino acids: CAWSVSGRGSGNTIYF.

V usage is TRBV18 and J usage is TRBJ1-1, with D tentatively TRBD1 (6 bases). Germline V gene sequence: CDR1 KGHSH, CDR2 LQKENI. V was pared by 0 bases and J by 5 bases, with 16 bases between. The CDR3 runs to 16 residues. The CDR3 DNA follows: TGTGCCAGCTCACCACCCGGGTGGGCAGGGGAAACTGAAGCTTTCTTT. As protein: CASSPPGWAGETEAFF.

The chain combines TRBV2 with TRBJ2-3, with 7 bases identical to TRBD1. This CDR3 is 13 amino acids long. After removal of 9 bases from V and 0 bases from J, the junction contained 3 bases not matched to a gene. Germline CDR1 reads SNHLY; CDR2 reads FYNNEI. This CDR3 is CARRQGSTDTQYF. The CDR3, as DNA: TGTGCCAGGAGACAGGGCAGCACAGATACGCAGTATTTT. Supplemented by reference TRBV2 and TRBJ2-3, the full variable domain reads EPEVTQTPSHQVTQMGQEVILRCVPISNHLYFYWYRQILGQKVEFLVSFYNNEISEKSEIFDDQFSVERPDGSNFTLKIRSTKLEDSAMYFCARRQGSTDTQYFGPGTRLTVL.

V gene TRBV7-2 combines with J gene TRBJ1-6; maybe TRBD1 (6 bases). The CDR3 totals 16 residues. CDR1 and CDR2 from the germline V gene are SGHTA and FQGNSA. V gave up 4 bases and J gave up 5 bases, with 15 bases separating them. CDR3 nucleotide sequence: TGTGCCAGCAGCTCACAAAGGGGGGGCCATAATTCACCCCTCCACTTT. Translating it yields CASSSQRGGHNSPLHF.

The chain is built from TRBV28 and TRBJ2-7; TRBD1 or TRBD2 may be the D gene (6 bases each). CDR1 and CDR2 (germline): MDHEN, SYDVKM. The CDR3 sequence is 15 residues long. V was pared by 6 bases and J by 6 bases, with 21 bases between. The CDR3 is CASSRETGALFEQYF. In nucleotides, the CDR3 is TGTGCCAGCAGCCGGGAGACAGGAGCTCTCTTCGAGCAGTACTTC. Full variable domain (remainder filled in from reference TRBV28 and TRBJ2-7): DVKVTQSSRYLVKRTGEKVFLECVQDMDHENMFWYRQDPGLGLRLIYFSYDVKMKEKGDIPEGYSVSREKKERFSLILESASTNQTSMYLCASSRETGALFEQYFGPGTRLTVT.

The V gene is TRBV5-5, the J gene TRBJ1-2, with D perhaps matching TRBD1 (5 bases). Trimming shortened V by 5 bases and J by 4 bases, and 18 bases separated the two germline ends. This CDR3 comprises 15 residues. Germline V gene lookup returns CDR1 SGHKS and CDR2 YYEKEE (reference sequence). As DNA, the CDR3 is TGTGCCAGCAGATTTTCTCTGGGGGGTATCTATGGCTACACCTTC. It encodes CASRFSLGGIYGYTF.

The V and J genes are TRBV19 and TRBJ2-1; 15 bases map to TRBD2. The V and J ends lost 7 bases and 6 bases, in that order; junction bases with no gene match: 16. Germline-derived CDR1 and CDR2 are LNHDA and SQIVND (reference sequence). The CDR3 is made up of 19 amino acids. The CDR3 DNA follows: TGTGCCAGTAACTCCGTTGTGGGACTAGCGGGAGGAGGGAGCAATGAGCAGTTCTTC. Translating gives CASNSVVGLAGGGSNEQFF. The entire variable domain, with the rest obtained from reference TRBV19 and TRBJ2-1, is as follows: DGGITQSPKYLFRKEGQNVTLSCEQNLNHDAMYWYRQDPGQGLRLIYYSQIVNDFQKGDIAEGYSVSREKKESFPLTVTSAQKNPTAFYLCASNSVVGLAGGGSNEQFFGPGTRLTVL.

This clone has only one observation. The chain carries TRBV27 and TRBJ2-3; D is unclear. Trimming took off 3 bases at V and 2 bases at J, with 6 bases between the two ends. This CDR3 has 13 amino acids. Germline assignment: CDR1 MNHEY and CDR2 SMNVEV (reference sequence). The CDR3 nucleotides read TGTGCCAGCAGTTTCCGCCCCACAGATACGCAGTATTTT. This translates into CASSFRPTDTQYF.